Following are 10 T cell receptor beta chains from one sample sequenced in a study of cytomegalovirus exposure and HLA in healthy donors. The PCR employed 60 Vbeta primers together with 13 Jbeta primers. Generated by immunoSEQ multiplex PCR, the TCRdb table keeps only in-frame clones and is missing some. The table includes about 90,000 clones, about two thirds detected once. Sequenced sample: PBMCs. These TCRs come from a woman aged 25 to 39 in good health and CMV-seropositive.

The DNA of the CDR3 is TGTGCCAGCAGCCAAGAAAATCAGGGAACTCGGGGCTACACCTTC. Translating gives CASSQENQGTRGYTF. The chain joins TRBV14 to TRBJ1-2; D is perhaps TRBD1 (5 bases). Trimming removed 0 bases from V and 8 bases from J, with 16 bases in between. The CDR3 is made up of 15 amino acids. CDR1 and CDR2 from the germline V gene are SGHDN and FVKESK.

This clone has more than one count but fewer than ten. CDR3 region: CASSKRRARAGNTEAFF. The DNA for the CDR3 is TGTGCCAGCAGCAAGCGGCGGGCCCGAGCGGGGAACACTGAAGCTTTCTTT. The rearrangement links TRBV9 to TRBJ1-1; D gene ambiguous. Trimming shortened V by 4 bases and J by 1 base, and 20 bases separated the two germline ends. The CDR3 contains 17 residues. The germline CDR1 and CDR2 sequences are SGDLS and YYNGEE.

The J gene is TRBJ2-3, the V gene TRBV7-8; possibly TRBD1 for D (6 bases). The CDR3 consists of 15 residues. Trimming stripped 1 base from V and 8 bases from J, with 16 bases between. CDR1 SGHVS and CDR2 FQNEAQ come from the germline V gene. CDR3 sequence reads: CASSLDVPGHSTQYF. DNA for the CDR3: TGTGCCAGCAGCTTAGACGTGCCGGGACATTCTACGCAGTATTTT.

This chain joins TRBV7-9 and TRBJ2-2, with D perhaps TRBD2 (5 bases). Trimming took 1 base from V and 6 from J, leaving 9 bases between them. The CDR3 has 14 amino acids. Germline CDR1 and CDR2: SEHNR and FQNEAQ (reference sequence). CDR3 protein: CASSLVLGAGELFF. In DNA form, the CDR3 reads TGTGCCAGCAGCTTAGTTTTGGGAGCCGGGGAGCTGTTTTTT.

V gene TRBV13 combines with J gene TRBJ2-1; 7 bases align to TRBD2. Germline V lookup: CDR1 PRHDT, CDR2 FYEKMQ (reference sequence). The CDR3 loop spans 13 amino acids. V lost 8 bases to trimming and J lost 5 bases; unmatched junction nucleotides: 6. The DNA for the CDR3 is TGTGCCAGCCGGGGGGTACCTGACAATGAGCAGTTCTTC. Translating gives CASRGVPDNEQFF.

This clone was detected a few times. The chain recombines TRBV30 with TRBJ1-2, with TRBD1 matching 7 bases. Germline V gene data show CDR1 as GTSNPN and CDR2 as SVGIG (reference sequence). This CDR3 has 12 residues. Trimming removed 5 bases from V and 4 bases from J; junction bases left unmatched: 4. In DNA, the CDR3 is TGTGCCTGGGAGGGGGCGAGCTATGGCTACACCTTC. Amino acids: CAWEGASYGYTF.

This rearrangement joins TRBV7-9 to TRBJ2-3; the D is unclear. The germline gives CDR1 SEHNR, CDR2 FQNEAQ (reference sequence). The CDR3 totals 16 residues. The V and J ends lost 1 base and 4 bases respectively, with 15 bases between them. The CDR3 sequence is CASSLGMGKMADTQYF. CDR3 coding DNA: TGTGCCAGCAGCTTAGGAATGGGCAAAATGGCAGATACGCAGTATTTT.

The CDR3 loop reads CASSADSYSNQPQHF. The CDR3, as DNA: TGTGCCAGCAGCGCCGACAGTTATAGCAATCAGCCCCAGCATTTT. The chain is built from TRBV6-5 and TRBJ1-5, with a possible D match to TRBD1 (5 bases). Germline CDR1 MNHEY, CDR2 SVGAGI. The CDR3 covers 15 residues. Between the trimmed V and J ends, which lost 6 bases and 0 bases, there was a span of 12 bases.

The chain is built from TRBV28 and TRBJ2-7; 10 nucleotides match TRBD1. Losses at the gene ends were 10 bases for V and 4 bases for J; bases not matched to a gene: 10. CDR1 MDHEN and CDR2 SYDVKM come from the germline V gene. The CDR3 covers 14 residues. This CDR3 is CATMNRQGAYEQYF. CDR3 nucleotides: TGTGCCACCATGAATCGACAGGGGGCGTACGAGCAGTACTTC.

V and J are TRBV19 and TRBJ1-2; 7 nucleotides line up with TRBD1. The J segment lost 6 bases and the V segment lost 6 bases, leaving 10 bases of the junction unmatched. CDR1 and CDR2 (germline): LNHDA, SQIVND (reference sequence). The CDR3 is 14 residues long. The CDR3 loop is CASRTSTGEDGYTF. The CDR3 nucleotides read TGTGCCAGTAGGACTTCTACAGGGGAGGATGGCTACACCTTC.